Below, 14 T cell receptor beta chains from the same sample are listed, as sequenced in a study of cytomegalovirus exposure and HLA in healthy donors. PCR involved 60 Vbeta and 13 Jbeta primers. Some clones are missing from TCRdb's copy, which holds only in-frame ones; the method was immunoSEQ multiplex PCR. Of about 180,000 clones in the sample, 60% to 80% were seen once. The sample was PBMCs. The origin of the receptors is a middle-aged man in good health and CMV-seropositive.

The genes are TRBV9 and TRBJ2-1; 7 bases agree with TRBD2. J was trimmed by 0 bases and V by 0 bases; bases with no gene match: 3. Germline V gene sequence: CDR1 SGDLS, CDR2 YYNGEE. This CDR3 region has 16 residues. The CDR3 reads CASSVGRGSSYNEQFF. The CDR3 DNA reads TGTGCCAGCAGCGTAGGGCGGGGGAGCTCCTACAATGAGCAGTTCTTC.

The chain has TRBV29-1 and TRBJ1-1; the D gene is possibly TRBD1 (6 bases). With 8 bases removed from V and 7 bases from J, the gap between germline ends came to 20 bases. Germline V gene data show CDR1 as SQVTM and CDR2 as ANQGSEA. This CDR3 has 13 residues. The CDR3 region is CSPRNRVNGEAFF. The CDR3 DNA sequence: TGCAGCCCCCGAAACAGGGTTAACGGTGAAGCTTTCTTT.

For this clone: The same CDR3 arises from other DNA sequences in this sample as well. The chain has TRBV18 and TRBJ2-7; TRBD2 aligns across 9 bases. The CDR3 has 13 residues. Germline CDR1 is KGHSH and CDR2 is LQKENI. V shed 4 bases and J 4 bases; nucleotides not matched to a gene: 2. The CDR3 DNA is TGTGCCAGCTCACAGGGACTAGCATACGAGCAGTACTTC. The encoded protein is CASSQGLAYEQYF. Supplemented by reference TRBV18 and TRBJ2-7, the full variable domain reads NAGVMQNPRHLVRRRGQEARLRCSPMKGHSHVYWYRQLPEEGLKFMVYLQKENIIDESGMPKERFSAEFPKEGPSILRIQQVVRGDSAAYFCASSQGLAYEQYFGPGTRLTVT.

The rearrangement joins TRBV6-5 to TRBJ2-7, with 8 bases aligning to TRBD1. In germline, CDR1 is MNHEY, CDR2 SVGAGI. This CDR3 has 13 residues. J was trimmed by 3 bases and V by 9 bases; bases with no gene match: 7. The CDR3 loop is CASGIQGDYEQYF. DNA for the CDR3: TGTGCCAGTGGGATACAGGGGGACTACGAGCAGTACTTC.

The rearrangement joins TRBV5-1 to TRBJ2-5; TRBD1 aligns across 9 bases. Germline CDR1 and CDR2: SGHRS and YFSETQ. The CDR3 extends over 13 amino acids. V trimming: 6 bases; J trimming: 3 bases; junction bases outside the gene matches: 3. The CDR3 nucleotides read TGCGCCAGCACCAGGACAGGGGAAGAGACCCAGTACTTC. This codes for CASTRTGEETQYF.

V gene TRBV28 combines with J gene TRBJ1-5; 8 bases line up with TRBD1. Germline CDR1 is MDHEN and CDR2 is SYDVKM. Trimming took 5 bases from V and 4 from J; bases not matched to a gene: 7. The length of the CDR3 is 15 residues. The CDR3 region is CASSTGDRRNQPQHF. CDR3 DNA: TGTGCCAGCAGTACCGGGGACAGGAGAAATCAGCCCCAGCATTTT.

The CDR3 protein is CASSLGGGLAGLYEQFF. The CDR3 DNA reads as TGTGCCAGCAGCTTAGGAGGAGGGCTAGCGGGGCTCTATGAGCAGTTCTTC. This chain links TRBV7-2 with TRBJ2-1; TRBD2 aligns across 9 bases. This CDR3 has 17 residues. Germline CDR1 SGHTA, CDR2 FQGNSA. With V trimmed by 1 base and J by 8 bases, 12 bases remained unmatched. Drawing the rest from reference TRBV7-2 and TRBJ2-1, the complete variable domain is GAGVSQSPSNKVTEKGKDVELRCDPISGHTALYWYRQSLGQGLEFLIYFQGNSAPDKSGLPSDRFSAERTGGSVSTLTIQRTQQEDSAVYLCASSLGGGLAGLYEQFFGPGTRLTVL.

Remarks on this clone: Mismatch with germline at one junction end may stem from a read error. The rearrangement joins TRBV5-8 to TRBJ2-1, with D tentatively TRBD2 (5 bases). The CDR3 has 14 residues. Looked up from germline, CDR1 is SGHTS and CDR2 is YDEGEE. CDR3 sequence (DNA): TGTGTCAGCAGCGCCGGACTCCTTCTCAATGAGCAGTTCTTC. Translated, it gives CVSSAGLLLNEQFF. Full variable domain (missing parts from reference TRBV5-8 and TRBJ2-1): EAGVTQSPTHLIKTRGQQATLRCSPISGHTSVYWYQQALGLGLQFLLWYDEGEERNRGNFPPRFSGRQFPNYSSELNVNALELEDSALYLCVSSAGLLLNEQFFGPGTRLTVL.

This clone was seen a few times. The genes are TRBV27 and TRBJ2-1; the D gene is possibly TRBD2 (7 bases). The CDR3 has 13 residues. V gave up 1 base and J gave up 15 bases, with 16 bases separating them. CDR1 and CDR2 from the germline V gene are MNHEY and SMNVEV (reference sequence). The CDR3 loop reads CASSLYRDYPRFF. CDR3 coding DNA: TGTGCCAGCAGTTTATACAGGGACTACCCGCGGTTCTTC.

The chain carries TRBV7-9 and TRBJ2-3, with 10 bases fitting TRBD2. The CDR3 contains 16 residues. Germline V gene lookup returns CDR1 SEHNR and CDR2 FQNEAQ (reference sequence). The V and J ends lost 3 bases and 0 bases, in that order; junction bases with no gene match: 3. CDR3 sequence reads: CASSFKLAGSTDTQYF. CDR3 sequence (DNA): TGTGCCAGCAGCTTCAAACTAGCGGGAAGCACAGATACGCAGTATTTT. Supplemented by reference TRBV7-9 and TRBJ2-3, the full variable domain reads DTGVSQNPRHKITKRGQNVTFRCDPISEHNRLYWYRQTLGQGPEFLTYFQNEAQLEKSRLLSDRFSAERPKGSFSTLEIQRTEQGDSAMYLCASSFKLAGSTDTQYFGPGTRLTVL.

This clone turned up a few times. The rearrangement joins TRBV29-1 to TRBJ1-2; D not resolved. The CDR3 extends over 12 amino acids. Trimming pared 6 bases from V and 2 bases from J, leaving 10 bases between. Per the germline V gene, CDR1 is SQVTM and CDR2 is ANQGSEA. The CDR3 protein is CSVGGENYGYTF. The CDR3 DNA follows: TGCAGCGTGGGCGGGGAGAACTATGGCTACACCTTC.

The gene calls are TRBV5-5 and TRBJ2-7; D is perhaps TRBD2 (5 bases). This CDR3 has 15 residues. With 4 bases removed from V and 2 bases from J, the gap between germline ends came to 16 bases. CDR1 and CDR2 (germline): SGHKS, YYEKEE (reference sequence). The CDR3 loop reads CASSLASLGTYEQYF. DNA of the CDR3: TGTGCCAGCAGCCTAGCTTCGCTAGGGACCTACGAGCAGTACTTC. Full variable domain (outside the CDR3, taken from reference TRBV5-5 and TRBJ2-7): DAGVTQSPTHLIKTRGQQVTLRCSPISGHKSVSWYQQVLGQGPQFIFQYYEKEERGRGNFPDRFSARQFPNYSSELNVNALLLGDSALYLCASSLASLGTYEQYFGPGTRLTVT.

This chain connects TRBV5-4 to TRBJ2-7, with D hard to call. CDR3 size: 14 residues. Germline CDR1 is SGHNT and CDR2 is YYREEE (reference sequence). V lost 4 bases and J 2 bases, leaving 13 bases between the germline ends. This CDR3 reads CASSEALPPYEQYF. CDR3 coding DNA: TGTGCCAGCAGCGAGGCCCTTCCCCCCTACGAGCAGTACTTC. The full variable domain, in which reference TRBV5-4 and TRBJ2-7 provide the parts outside the CDR3, is ETGVTQSPTHLIKTRGQQVTLRCSSQSGHNTVSWYQQALGQGPQFIFQYYREEENGRGNFPPRFSGLQFPNYSSELNVNALELDDSALYLCASSEALPPYEQYFGPGTRLTVT.

V and J are TRBV5-4 and TRBJ2-1; 9 bases agree with TRBD1. The CDR3 is 16 residues long. J gave up 3 bases and V 4 bases, and 8 bases lay outside the gene matches. In germline, CDR1 is SGHNT, CDR2 YYREEE (reference sequence). CDR3 protein: CASSDPGQGHYNEQFF. CDR3 DNA sequence: TGTGCCAGCAGCGACCCGGGACAGGGTCACTACAATGAGCAGTTCTTC.